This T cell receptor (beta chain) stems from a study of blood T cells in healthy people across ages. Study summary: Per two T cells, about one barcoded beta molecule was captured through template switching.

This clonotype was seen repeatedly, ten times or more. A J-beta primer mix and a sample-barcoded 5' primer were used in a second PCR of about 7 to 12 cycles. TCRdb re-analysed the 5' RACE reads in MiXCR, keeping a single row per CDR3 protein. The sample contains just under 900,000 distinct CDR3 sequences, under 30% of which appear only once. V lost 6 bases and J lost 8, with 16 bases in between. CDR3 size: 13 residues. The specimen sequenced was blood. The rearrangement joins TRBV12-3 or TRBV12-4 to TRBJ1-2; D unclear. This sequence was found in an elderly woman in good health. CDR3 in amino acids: CASRITFLSGYTF. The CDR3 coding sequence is TGTGCCAGCAGGATCACGTTCCTGTCGGGCTACACCTTC.